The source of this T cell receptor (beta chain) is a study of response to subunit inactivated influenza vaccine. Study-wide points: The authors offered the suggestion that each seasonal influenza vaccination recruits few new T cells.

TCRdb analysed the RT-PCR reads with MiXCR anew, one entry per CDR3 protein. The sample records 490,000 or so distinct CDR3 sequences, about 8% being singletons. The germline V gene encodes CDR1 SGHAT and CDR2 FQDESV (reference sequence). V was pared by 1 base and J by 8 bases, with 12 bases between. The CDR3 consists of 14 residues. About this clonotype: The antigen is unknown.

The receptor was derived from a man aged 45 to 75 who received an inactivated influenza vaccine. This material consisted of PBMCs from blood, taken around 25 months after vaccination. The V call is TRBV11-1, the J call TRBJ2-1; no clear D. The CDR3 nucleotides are TGTGCCAGCAGCTTAGTGAGACAATCCGATGAGCAGTTCTTC. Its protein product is CASSLVRQSDEQFF. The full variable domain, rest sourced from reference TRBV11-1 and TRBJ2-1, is EAEVAQSPRYKITEKSQAVAFWCDPISGHATLYWYRQILGQGPELLVQFQDESVVDDSQLPKDRFSAERLKGVDSTLKIQPAELGDSAMYLCASSLVRQSDEQFFGPGTRLTVL.